These 24 T cell receptor beta chains originate from one sample sequenced in a study of cytomegalovirus exposure and HLA in healthy donors. PCR employed 60 Vbeta and 13 Jbeta primers. Profiled with immunoSEQ multiplex PCR; TCRdb holds only in-frame clones, not every one. The sample holds fewer than 25,000 clones, 84% seen once. Sequencing input: PBMCs. The receptors here all came from a human donor in good health.

This clone was detected only once. The chain is built from TRBV4-2 and TRBJ1-4; maybe TRBD1 (5 bases). Germline lookup yields CDR1 LGHNA and CDR2 YNFKEQ. This CDR3 has 15 residues. Trimming took off 3 bases at V and 8 bases at J, with 16 bases between the two ends. The CDR3 sequence is CASSHGDSKREKLFF. The CDR3 coding sequence is TGTGCCAGCAGCCATGGGGACTCAAAACGGGAAAAACTGTTTTTT.

The chain has TRBV9 and TRBJ2-7, with 7 bases fitting TRBD1. This CDR3 spans 13 amino acids. CDR1 and CDR2 (germline): SGDLS, YYNGEE. J lost 3 bases, V lost 4 bases, and 4 bases had no gene match. As DNA, the CDR3 is TGTGCCAGCAGCCCGGGACAGAACTACGAGCAGTACTTC. Translated, it gives CASSPGQNYEQYF. Combining the CDR3 with reference TRBV9 and TRBJ2-7 gives the whole variable domain DSGVTQTPKHLITATGQRVTLRCSPRSGDLSVYWYQQSLDQGLQFLIQYYNGEERAKGNILERFSAQQFPDLHSELNLSSLELGDSALYFCASSPGQNYEQYFGPGTRLTVT.

The J gene is TRBJ2-1, the V gene TRBV29-1; no clear D gene. The CDR3 is 11 residues long. Germline V lookup: CDR1 SQVTM, CDR2 ANQGSEA. The CDR3: CSGGTYNEQFF. In DNA form, the CDR3 reads TGCAGTGGTGGCACCTACAATGAGCAGTTCTTC.

The CDR3 nucleotides read TGTGCCACCAGCAGGGCCGGGACTAGCGGGAGTAGAGTCCAAGAGACCCAGTACTTC. Translation: CATSRAGTSGSRVQETQYF. The chain has TRBV15 and TRBJ2-5; TRBD2 matches at 14 bases. The germline gives CDR1 LNHNV, CDR2 YYDKDF (reference sequence). This CDR3 spans 19 amino acids. The V gene end was trimmed by 3 bases and the J gene end by 1 base; junction bases not matched to a gene: 10.

This chain joins TRBV4-2 and TRBJ2-7, with 8 bases lining up with TRBD2. This CDR3 comprises 16 residues. After removal of 1 base from V and 3 bases from J, the junction contained 8 bases not matched to a gene. Looked up from germline, CDR1 is LGHNA and CDR2 is YNFKEQ. The CDR3 region is CASSQGPGGLLYEQYF. CDR3 in DNA: TGTGCCAGCAGCCAAGGGCCGGGAGGGCTTCTCTACGAGCAGTACTTC.

This chain joins TRBV6-5 and TRBJ1-3; D is perhaps TRBD1 (6 bases). Germline V gene sequence: CDR1 MNHEY, CDR2 SVGAGI. CDR3 length equals 15 residues. Trimming cost V 6 bases and J 0 bases, with 12 bases left between them. The CDR3 DNA is TGTGCCAGCAGACGGACAGCCCACTCTGGAAACACCATATATTTT. Its protein product is CASRRTAHSGNTIYF.

The chain carries TRBV9 and TRBJ2-7; 7 bases are a match to TRBD2. Per germline, CDR1 SGDLS and CDR2 YYNGEE. The CDR3 contains 15 residues. V lost 0 bases and J lost 4; bases outside the gene matches: 7. CDR3 nucleotides: TGTGCCAGCAGCGTAGATGTGGGAGGGCCGTACGAGCAGTACTTC. Translating it yields CASSVDVGGPYEQYF. The full variable domain, with the rest looked up from reference TRBV9 and TRBJ2-7, is DSGVTQTPKHLITATGQRVTLRCSPRSGDLSVYWYQQSLDQGLQFLIQYYNGEERAKGNILERFSAQQFPDLHSELNLSSLELGDSALYFCASSVDVGGPYEQYFGPGTRLTVT.

The V call is TRBV7-9, the J call TRBJ2-5; TRBD2 agrees at 9 bases. With 5 bases clipped from V and 4 bases from J, the junction kept 5 bases outside the gene matches. The CDR3 spans 14 residues. CDR1 and CDR2 from the germline V gene are SEHNR and FQNEAQ (reference sequence). This CDR3 reads CASSVSGGRETQYF. CDR3 DNA sequence: TGTGCCAGCAGCGTGAGCGGGGGGAGAGAGACCCAGTACTTC.

The V call is TRBV15, the J call TRBJ1-1; D call uncertain. The CDR3 totals 13 residues. Between the trimmed V and J ends, which lost 5 bases and 11 bases, there was a span of 18 bases. Germline V gene lookup returns CDR1 LNHNV and CDR2 YYDKDF (reference sequence). The CDR3 reads CATSPNGPGKAFF. CDR3 sequence (DNA): TGTGCCACCAGCCCCAACGGCCCGGGAAAGGCTTTCTTT.

The genes are TRBV4-1 and TRBJ2-7, with D unresolved. Germline-derived CDR1 and CDR2 are MGHRA and YSYEKL. The CDR3 consists of 14 residues. V was clipped by 0 bases and J by 4 bases, with 10 bases between them. The CDR3 spells CASSQDIEIYEQYF. CDR3 nucleotides: TGCGCCAGCAGCCAAGATATCGAGATTTACGAGCAGTACTTC.

The chain links TRBV10-2 to TRBJ2-3; the match to TRBD2 covers 12 bases. This CDR3 spans 18 amino acids. Germline values: CDR1 WSHSY, CDR2 SAAADI. Germline trimming cut 6 bases from V and 5 bases from J; bases unmatched to any gene: 15. This chain's CDR3 is CASRGDWLAGGRGDTQYF. CDR3 in DNA: TGCGCCAGCAGGGGGGACTGGCTAGCGGGGGGGCGGGGAGATACGCAGTATTTT.

The chain combines TRBV18 with TRBJ1-1, with D unclear. Trimming removed 3 bases at V and 5 bases at J, with 13 bases between. Germline V CDR1 and CDR2: KGHSH, LQKENI. The CDR3 is made up of 14 amino acids. In nucleotides, the CDR3 is TGTGCCAGCTCACCGGAGGGAGGGAGGACTGAAGCTTTCTTT. Its protein product is CASSPEGGRTEAFF.

The gene calls are TRBV15 and TRBJ2-1; D might be TRBD2 (5 bases). V was cut by 3 bases and J by 2 bases, with 5 bases left in between. CDR1 and CDR2 (germline): LNHNV, YYDKDF (reference sequence). The CDR3 has 13 residues. CDR3 loop: CATSSGAYNEQFF. DNA for the CDR3: TGTGCCACCAGCAGCGGGGCCTACAATGAGCAGTTCTTC. The variable domain in full, completed from reference TRBV15 and TRBJ2-1, reads DAMVIQNPRYQVTQFGKPVTLSCSQTLNHNVMYWYQQKSSQAPKLLFHYYDKDFNNEADTPDNFQSRRPNTSFCFLDIRSPGLGDTAMYLCATSSGAYNEQFFGPGTRLTVL.

The chain recombines TRBV19 with TRBJ1-5, with 7 bases aligning to TRBD1. From germline, CDR1 is LNHDA and CDR2 SQIVND (reference sequence). With 3 bases clipped from V and 0 bases from J, the junction kept 5 bases outside the gene matches. The CDR3 runs 16 residues. The CDR3 DNA is TGTGCCAGTAGTATTCGGGCAGGGGGTAGCAATCAGCCCCAGCATTTT. This codes for CASSIRAGGSNQPQHF.

J is TRBJ1-2 and V is TRBV29-1, with unresolved D. V was trimmed by 6 bases and J by 10 bases, leaving 18 bases between them. Germline CDR1 and CDR2: SQVTM and ANQGSEA. The CDR3 is 12 amino acids. DNA of the CDR3: TGCAGCGTCGGGAACGGGGAGGGTCCCTACACCTTC. It codes for CSVGNGEGPYTF.

This chain joins TRBV5-1 and TRBJ1-3; D perhaps matches TRBD1 (6 bases). CDR3 length: 15 residues. Germline CDR1 and CDR2: SGHRS and YFSETQ. Trimming pared 7 bases from V and 0 bases from J, leaving 14 bases between. CDR3 DNA sequence: TGCGCCAGCGGGGAGGGACACAGCTCTGGAAACACCATATATTTT. It is translated as CASGEGHSSGNTIYF. Complete variable domain (other parts from reference TRBV5-1 and TRBJ1-3): KAGVTQTPRYLIKTRGQQVTLSCSPISGHRSVSWYQQTPGQGLQFLFEYFSETQRNKGNFPGRFSGRQFSNSRSEMNVSTLELGDSALYLCASGEGHSSGNTIYFGEGSWLTVV.

The V gene is TRBV7-9, the J gene TRBJ1-4; TRBD1 agrees at 9 bases. The trim removed 5 bases at V and 4 bases at J, leaving 5 bases unmatched. The CDR3 extends over 15 amino acids. The germline CDR1 and CDR2 sequences are SEHNR and FQNEAQ (reference sequence). CDR3 sequence (DNA): TGTGCCAGCAGCCCCGGGACAGGGAGTAATGAAAAACTGTTTTTT. Its translation: CASSPGTGSNEKLFF.

As concerns this clone: Within the sample, other DNA sequences also encode this same CDR3. The chain recombines TRBV6-5 with TRBJ1-4; no definite D call. The CDR3 has 13 residues. Germline values: CDR1 MNHEY, CDR2 SVGAGI. V was trimmed by 0 bases and J by 10 bases, leaving 9 bases between them. CDR3 in amino acids: CASSYSSGGKLFF. CDR3 coding DNA: TGTGCCAGCAGTTACTCTTCCGGCGGAAAACTGTTTTTT.

CDR3 protein: CASSLLSGRGNEQFF. As DNA, the CDR3 is TGTGCCAGCAGTTTATTAAGCGGGAGAGGCAATGAGCAGTTCTTC. The chain uses TRBV28 and TRBJ2-1; 8 bases are a match to TRBD2. The CDR3 spans 15 residues. Germline-derived CDR1 and CDR2 are MDHEN and SYDVKM. J was trimmed by 6 bases and V by 1 base; bases with no gene match: 5.

The chain couples TRBV7-9 to TRBJ2-1; 8 nucleotides match TRBD1. Germline V gives CDR1 SEHNR, CDR2 FQNEAQ (reference sequence). This CDR3 comprises 14 residues. After removal of 5 bases from V and 8 bases from J, the junction contained 8 bases not matched to a gene. DNA of the CDR3: TGTGCCAGCAGCCTACGGACAGGGCCGTATGAGCAGTTCTTC. This sequence encodes CASSLRTGPYEQFF.

The chain has TRBV19 and TRBJ2-4; 11 bases align to TRBD1. The V gene end was trimmed by 9 bases and the J gene end by 0 bases; junction bases not matched to a gene: 10. The CDR3 spans 17 residues. Germline lookup yields CDR1 LNHDA and CDR2 SQIVND (reference sequence). The DNA for the CDR3 is TGTGCCAGGGTAGGACAGGGGGCGAGTGAAGCCAAAAACATTCAGTACTTC. Encoded protein: CARVGQGASEAKNIQYF.

The rearrangement joins TRBV6-5 to TRBJ2-4; 8 bases line up with TRBD1. The V and J ends lost 6 bases and 2 bases, in that order; junction bases with no gene match: 3. Germline CDR1 reads MNHEY; CDR2 reads SVGAGI. This CDR3 has 14 amino acids. The CDR3 sequence is CASSRTGTKNIQYF. CDR3 nucleotide sequence: TGTGCCAGCAGCCGGACAGGGACCAAAAACATTCAGTACTTC.

This rearrangement joins TRBV5-1 to TRBJ2-1; TRBD1 aligns across 8 bases. Trimming at V came to 3 bases and at J to 0 bases, leaving 2 bases not matched to a gene. There are 15 residues in the CDR3. Germline values: CDR1 SGHRS, CDR2 YFSETQ. The DNA of the CDR3 is TGCGCCAGCAGCTCCGGACAGGGCTCCTACAATGAGCAGTTCTTC. Amino acid sequence: CASSSGQGSYNEQFF.

This clone was found once. The rearrangement links TRBV5-1 to TRBJ2-1; tentative D call: TRBD2 (5 bases). CDR3 length equals 13 residues. CDR1 and CDR2 from the germline V gene are SGHRS and YFSETQ. Trimming took 0 bases from V and 7 from J, leaving 8 bases between them. The CDR3, as DNA: TGCGCCAGCAGCTTGGTTCCGGGGAATGAGCAGTTCTTC. It is translated as CASSLVPGNEQFF. Drawing the rest from reference TRBV5-1 and TRBJ2-1, the complete variable domain is KAGVTQTPRYLIKTRGQQVTLSCSPISGHRSVSWYQQTPGQGLQFLFEYFSETQRNKGNFPGRFSGRQFSNSRSEMNVSTLELGDSALYLCASSLVPGNEQFFGPGTRLTVL.